This TCR beta chain was found in a study of blood T cell repertoires in COVID-19 (dated by TCRdb to 2018 to 2021). Background on the whole study: Collaborator samples came from the United States, Italy and Spain and covered acute and convalescent phases of COVID-19. HLA class I and class II types, where available, came from metadata supplied by the sample provider rather than from assay-based typing. Nearly every sample came with metadata listing a de-identified subject ID, COVID-19 status, age in years and sex. The samples were drawn from two sources: the first 160 participants of the ongoing ImmuneRACE study, and about 1,300 subjects contributed by 6 global collaborators. The repertoires were released in a freely available public database meant as a resource for research on the immune response to SARS-CoV-2. Subjects who had been exposed to COVID-19, were actively infected with it, or had recovered from it provided the deeply sampled blood TCRbeta repertoires that made up the dataset. The material from the prospective study consisted of cDNA or gDNA derived from T cells, B-cell-depleted T cells, or PBMCs.

The immunoSEQ Assay, a bias-controlled multiplex PCR, was used to amplify TCRbeta CDR3 regions from genomic DNA. Under the source paper's analysis protocol: Nucleated cell counts per sample were estimated from amplification of reference gene primers within the assay. Sequence reads were collapsed and filtered to measure the absolute abundance of every unique TCRbeta CDR3 rearrangement. For each sample, productive Simpson clonality was calculated as the square root of Simpson's diversity index across productive rearrangements. TCRdb took over this immuneACCESS table, retaining in-frame rearrangements with V and J assigned. Such tables are incomplete; in checked studies, under half of the missing clones stem from an unresolved V gene, and the remainder is unexplained. Clonal size and the V and J genes are those of that table, whereas D and trimming came from the DNA. The sample records more than 250,000 clones, around 88% of which are singletons. The ten largest clones represent approximately 1.6% of the sample.

One collaborating source in Seattle enrolled patients while the patients were actively infected and followed the patients over time throughout the course of disease. Each collaborating institution followed its own protocols to collect whole blood in K2EDTA tubes. Collaborator samples were shipped for TCRbeta analysis as frozen whole blood, isolated PBMCs, or DNA extracted from either sample type. As regards this clone: Its specific antigen is unknown. There are no base qualities to consult, and no much larger clone falls within one base.

The investigation overall reported the following: The quantity of clinical and demographic metadata differed by source and by participant and was supplied without curation.

V ends up 4 bases short and J 2 bases short, with an unmatched junction base count of 3. CDR1 and CDR2, per the germline V gene, are MGHRA and YSYEKL. From cysteine to phenylalanine, the CDR3 is 15 amino acids long. The CDR3 DNA has 45 bases and is translated from base 1. The TCR originated in a woman under 40 with COVID-19, enrolled during active disease. The chain was built from TRBV4-1 and TRBJ1-5; TRBD1 aligns with 9 central bases. Source material: peripheral blood. The base sequence is TGCGCCAGCAGCCCGGACAGGGGAGGCAATCAGCCCCAGCATTTT. It encodes CASSPDRGGNQPQHF.